This T cell receptor (beta chain) was recorded in a study of spatial heterogeneity in lung cancer. Study-level information: Taken at a median of approximately 2 years after resection, follow-up PBMC samples underwent sequencing when available. Alpha-chain sequences were consistently detected less often than beta-chain sequences. Study results and caveats: Detection of ubiquitous tumor TCRs in blood was higher at resection than follow-up.

This clonotype was counted a few times. The antigen remains unidentified. Time point: blood at routine non-recurrence follow-up after resection. TCRdb ran MiXCR on the 5' RACE reads and lists one entry per CDR3 protein. The sample shows roughly 99,000 distinct CDR3 sequences, approximately 19% of them seen only once. Germline loops: CDR1 SGHRS, CDR2 YFSETQ. Trimming took 5 bases from V and 0 from J; bases not matched to a gene: 7. The CDR3 has 15 residues. This sample comprised PBMCs, obtained at follow-up. This sequence originates from a male donor with early-stage non-small cell lung cancer. The chain is built from TRBV5-1 and TRBJ1-2; 7 positions match TRBD1. In nucleotides, the CDR3 is TGCGCCAGCAGTCCTGGACAGGCCACTAACTATGGCTACACCTTC. Residues: CASSPGQATNYGYTF.